Shown below are 25 T cell receptor beta chains from a single sample sequenced in a study of cytomegalovirus exposure and HLA in healthy donors. Some clones are missing from TCRdb's copy, which holds only in-frame ones; the method was immunoSEQ multiplex PCR. The top ten clones hold 15% to 20% of a sample with 150,000 to 200,000 clones, about 85% of them seen once. Sequencing input: PBMCs. The receptors were sampled from a man aged 18 to 29 in good health and CMV-seropositive.

This rearrangement joins TRBV10-3 to TRBJ2-1; 11 bases align to TRBD2. The CDR3 length is 14 residues. Losses at the gene ends were 6 bases for V and 8 bases for J; bases not matched to a gene: 6. CDR1 ENHRY and CDR2 SYGVKD come from the germline V gene. This chain's CDR3 is CAISLLAGEDEQFF. The CDR3 region has the DNA TGTGCCATCAGCTTACTAGCGGGAGAGGATGAGCAGTTCTTC.

V and J are TRBV5-4 and TRBJ2-3; 9 bases line up with TRBD1. CDR3 length equals 15 residues. V shed 2 bases and J 0 bases; nucleotides not matched to a gene: 1. Germline lookup yields CDR1 SGHNT and CDR2 YYREEE (reference sequence). The CDR3 reads CASSLTGGSTDTQYF. Here the CDR3 DNA reads TGTGCCAGCAGCTTAACAGGGGGCAGCACAGATACGCAGTATTTT.

The chain joins TRBV4-1 to TRBJ2-7; a weak D match, TRBD1 (6 bases). CDR1 MGHRA and CDR2 YSYEKL come from the germline V gene. The length of the CDR3 is 13 residues. Trimming pared 4 bases from V and 7 bases from J, leaving 14 bases between. The CDR3, as DNA: TGCGCCAGCAGCCTCCAACAGGGTACTGAGCAGTACTTC. It is translated as CASSLQQGTEQYF.

CDR3 sequence reads: CASSGGQGFENTEAFF. The CDR3 region has the DNA TGTGCCAGCAGTGGGGGACAGGGGTTTGAGAACACTGAAGCTTTCTTT. The chain joins TRBV6-6 to TRBJ1-1; 10 bases are shared with TRBD1. The junction had 7 bases not matched to a gene; V was cut back by 5 bases and J by 1 base. There are 16 residues in the CDR3. Germline loops: CDR1 MNHNY, CDR2 SVGAGI (reference sequence).

The CDR3 DNA reads TGTGCCAGCAGCCCGGGACAGGGGAACACTGAAGCTTTCTTT. It translates to CASSPGQGNTEAFF. V and J are TRBV5-6 and TRBJ1-1, with 9 bases matching TRBD1. The germline CDR1 and CDR2 sequences are SGHDT and YYEEEE. Losses at the gene ends were 4 bases for V and 1 base for J; bases not matched to a gene: 2. This CDR3 comprises 14 residues.

The V gene is TRBV18, the J gene TRBJ2-3, with a tentative D call TRBD2 (5 bases). The germline CDR1 and CDR2 sequences are KGHSH and LQKENI. The CDR3 extends over 13 amino acids. Trimming left V 2 bases short and J 6 bases short, with 9 bases between. DNA for the CDR3: TGTGCCAGCTCACCAGCGGGCGTCGATACGCAGTATTTT. This codes for CASSPAGVDTQYF.

The chain is built from TRBV5-1 and TRBJ2-2, with a tentative D call TRBD1 (6 bases). Germline CDR1 is SGHRS and CDR2 is YFSETQ. The CDR3 loop spans 16 amino acids. V was trimmed by 5 bases and J by 4 bases, leaving 18 bases between them. CDR3: CASSGLDRTATGELFF. CDR3 nucleotides: TGCGCCAGCAGTGGACTCGACAGGACAGCCACCGGGGAGCTGTTTTTT.

DNA for the CDR3: TGTGCCACCTCTTACGGGGGGGCACAAGAGACCCAGTACTTC. Encoded protein: CATSYGGAQETQYF. The V call is TRBV28, the J call TRBJ2-5, with 8 bases matching TRBD2. CDR1 and CDR2 (germline): MDHEN, SYDVKM. V lost 10 bases, J lost 2 bases, and 9 bases stayed unmatched. CDR3 length equals 14 residues.

V and J are TRBV6-1 and TRBJ1-5; 8 bases align to TRBD1. V dropped 4 bases and J dropped 1; count of bases not matched to a gene: 3. CDR3 length equals 15 residues. Germline CDR1 MNHNS, CDR2 SASEGT. CDR3 sequence reads: CASSADRVSNQPQHF. The CDR3 bases are TGTGCCAGCAGTGCGGACAGGGTAAGCAATCAGCCCCAGCATTTT.

This chain joins TRBV11-1 and TRBJ1-1, with D possibly matching TRBD1 (6 bases). CDR3 size: 13 residues. V was cut by 4 bases and J by 4 bases, with 10 bases left in between. Germline V lookup: CDR1 SGHAT, CDR2 FQDESV (reference sequence). The CDR3 DNA follows: TGTGCCAGCAGCTACAGGGAAGGCACTGAAGCTTTCTTT. Its translation is CASSYREGTEAFF.

The chain links TRBV28 to TRBJ1-1, with 8 positions matching TRBD1. The germline gives CDR1 MDHEN, CDR2 SYDVKM. This CDR3 spans 15 amino acids. The V and J ends lost 2 bases and 6 bases, in that order; junction bases with no gene match: 8. CDR3 in amino acids: CASSLPGQGIAEAFF. CDR3 nucleotides: TGTGCCAGCAGTTTACCAGGACAGGGAATCGCTGAAGCTTTCTTT.

J is TRBJ2-1 and V is TRBV7-6, with D tentatively TRBD2 (6 bases). The CDR3 spans 15 residues. Germline values: CDR1 SGHVS, CDR2 FNYEAQ. V was pared by 5 bases and J by 0 bases, with 11 bases between. The CDR3 nucleotides read TGTGCCAGCAGCCGCGGGACTTTCTCCTACAATGAGCAGTTCTTC. Residues: CASSRGTFSYNEQFF.

The V and J genes are TRBV5-1 and TRBJ2-1, with TRBD2 matching over 8 bases. V was pared by 0 bases and J by 5 bases, with 4 bases of the junction left unmatched. Germline assignment: CDR1 SGHRS and CDR2 YFSETQ. CDR3 length: 15 residues. In DNA form, the CDR3 reads TGCGCCAGCAGCTTGGTTGGCGGGGGGCACAATGAGCAGTTCTTC. Its protein is CASSLVGGGHNEQFF.

V is TRBV9 and J is TRBJ2-5, with 7 bases aligning to TRBD2. The CDR3 runs to 13 residues. CDR1 is SGDLS and CDR2 is YYNGEE in the germline V gene. V shed 4 bases and J 2 bases; nucleotides not matched to a gene: 2. The CDR3 loop is CASSKGGQETQYF. The DNA of the CDR3 is TGTGCCAGCAGCAAGGGAGGGCAAGAGACCCAGTACTTC. The variable domain in full, with the rest retrieved from reference TRBV9 and TRBJ2-5, is DSGVTQTPKHLITATGQRVTLRCSPRSGDLSVYWYQQSLDQGLQFLIQYYNGEERAKGNILERFSAQQFPDLHSELNLSSLELGDSALYFCASSKGGQETQYFGPGTRLLVL.

The chain joins TRBV11-2 to TRBJ1-2, with TRBD1 matching over 7 bases. Germline trimming cut 0 bases from V and 4 bases from J; bases unmatched to any gene: 11. CDR3 size: 17 residues. The germline gives CDR1 SGHAT, CDR2 FQNNGV. The CDR3 nucleotides are TGTGCCAGCAGCTTAGAGCCCGGACAGGAAGGCCTCTATGGCTACACCTTC. Translated: CASSLEPGQEGLYGYTF.

The rearrangement links TRBV2 to TRBJ1-5; a weak D match, TRBD1 (5 bases). Germline V gives CDR1 SNHLY, CDR2 FYNNEI. There are 15 residues in the CDR3. V dropped 4 bases and J dropped 1 base, with 11 bases sitting between them. This CDR3 is CASSVMTESNQPQHF. The DNA of the CDR3 is TGTGCCAGCAGTGTCATGACAGAGAGCAATCAGCCCCAGCATTTT.

The chain combines TRBV7-9 with TRBJ1-2; TRBD1 agrees at 12 bases. Per germline, CDR1 SEHNR and CDR2 FQNEAQ (reference sequence). There are 16 residues in the CDR3. Germline trimming cut 3 bases from V and 8 bases from J; bases unmatched to any gene: 10. CDR3 nucleotides: TGTGCCAGCAGCTTGGACGCCGGGACAGGGGGCTTCGGCTACACCTTC. Translated, it gives CASSLDAGTGGFGYTF.

V usage is TRBV6-1 and J usage is TRBJ2-7; 9 bases agree with TRBD2. The CDR3 length is 15 residues. Germline-derived CDR1 and CDR2 are MNHNS and SASEGT. With 7 bases clipped from V and 3 bases from J, the junction kept 10 bases outside the gene matches. The CDR3 loop is CASTLYSGGVYEQYF. CDR3 sequence (DNA): TGTGCCAGCACCCTCTATAGCGGGGGCGTCTACGAGCAGTACTTC.

This rearrangement joins TRBV28 to TRBJ1-2; D remains ambiguous. Deletions cut 5 bases from V and 4 bases from J, with 8 bases between. The CDR3 length is 12 residues. The germline V gene encodes CDR1 MDHEN and CDR2 SYDVKM. CDR3 loop: CASSPSAYGYTF. In DNA form, the CDR3 reads TGTGCCAGCAGTCCAAGCGCCTATGGCTACACCTTC.

V gene TRBV4-2 combines with J gene TRBJ1-1; 10 nucleotides match TRBD1. The CDR3 totals 18 residues. The V gene end was trimmed by 4 bases and the J gene end by 1 base; junction bases not matched to a gene: 12. The V gene's germline CDR1 is LGHNA and CDR2 YNFKEQ. CDR3 sequence: CASSLYSGTGARNTEAFF. Written as DNA, the CDR3 is TGTGCCAGCAGCCTCTATTCCGGGACAGGGGCTCGGAACACTGAAGCTTTCTTT.

The chain carries TRBV13 and TRBJ1-3; tentatively, D is TRBD1 (5 bases). The V gene lost 0 bases and the J gene lost 3 bases, with 9 bases spanning the gap. The length of the CDR3 is 15 residues. Per germline, CDR1 PRHDT and CDR2 FYEKMQ (reference sequence). DNA for the CDR3: TGTGCCAGCAGCTTAGGGGCAGGGTATGGAAACACCATATATTTT. Its protein product is CASSLGAGYGNTIYF.

The rearrangement uses TRBV28 and TRBJ1-5; D gene uncertain. Germline V gene lookup returns CDR1 MDHEN and CDR2 SYDVKM. The V end lost 7 bases, the J end lost 0 bases, and 19 bases lay between the germline ends. CDR3 length: 17 amino acids. The CDR3 reads CASTPLDRENSNQPQHF. CDR3 nucleotide sequence: TGTGCCAGCACCCCGCTGGATAGGGAGAATAGCAATCAGCCCCAGCATTTT.

This clone has more than one count but fewer than ten. The chain is built from TRBV6-6 and TRBJ1-5; 10 bases agree with TRBD1. The CDR3 sequence is 14 residues long. Germline V gene lookup returns CDR1 MNHNY and CDR2 SVGAGI (reference sequence). V gave up 6 bases and J gave up 7 bases; unmatched junction bases: 6. In nucleotides, the CDR3 is TGTGCCAGCAGGGACGGACAGGGGGGGCAGCCCCAGCATTTT. Protein sequence: CASRDGQGGQPQHF.

For the CDR3, the DNA is TGTGCCAGCAGCTTAGGAGGAGGGAGGAACACTGAAGCTTTCTTT. This sequence encodes CASSLGGGRNTEAFF. The chain carries TRBV7-9 and TRBJ1-1; D remains ambiguous. This CDR3 contains 15 residues. CDR1 SEHNR and CDR2 FQNEAQ come from the germline V gene (reference sequence). V lost 1 base to trimming and J lost 1 base, with 10 bases between them.

The chain joins TRBV9 to TRBJ2-3; 10 positions agree with TRBD2. Germline V gene data show CDR1 as SGDLS and CDR2 as YYNGEE. Trimming at V came to 0 bases and at J to 4 bases, leaving 11 bases not matched to a gene. The CDR3 length is 18 residues. The CDR3 DNA follows: TGTGCCAGCAGCGTAGAAGGTCCGAGCGGGGGGGCATCAGATACGCAGTATTTT. Translating gives CASSVEGPSGGASDTQYF.